This T cell receptor (beta chain) was documented in a study of cytomegalovirus exposure and HLA in healthy donors. Whole-study results and caveats: One later analysis reportedly identified an Asian-associated ancestry cluster that showed fewer N-insertions than the roughly 700-donor mean.

The PCR contained 60 Vbeta and 13 Jbeta primers. The protocol was immunoSEQ multiplex PCR, while the TCRdb copy is restricted to in-frame clones and leaves out a portion. The sample consists of 150,000 to 200,000 clones, roughly 82% of them appearing once. As for this clone: Its antigen remains unknown.

The sample consisted of PBMCs. This TCR was sampled from a man aged 35-49 years in good health and CMV-seronegative.

CDR3 coding DNA: TGTGCCATCAGTGAAAGCGGGAGGGGAAACAATGAGCAGTTCTTC. It is translated as CAISESGRGNNEQFF. This chain joins TRBV10-3 and TRBJ2-1; the match to TRBD2 covers 10 bases. The CDR3 extends over 15 amino acids. Per the germline V gene, CDR1 is ENHRY and CDR2 is SYGVKD. V shed 3 bases and J 5 bases; nucleotides not matched to a gene: 4.